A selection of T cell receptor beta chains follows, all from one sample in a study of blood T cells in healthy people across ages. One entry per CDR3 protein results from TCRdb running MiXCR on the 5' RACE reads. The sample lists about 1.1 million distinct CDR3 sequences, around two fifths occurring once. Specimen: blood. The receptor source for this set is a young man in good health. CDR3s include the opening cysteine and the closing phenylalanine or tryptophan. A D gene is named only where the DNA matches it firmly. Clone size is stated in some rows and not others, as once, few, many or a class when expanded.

CDR3 DNA: TGCGCCAGCAGCTTGGAGGTCGGCGTTGAGCAGTTCTTC
CDR3 protein: CASSLEVGVEQFF
V gene: TRBV5-1
J gene: TRBJ2-1
clone size: few
D gene: .

CDR3 DNA: TGTGCCAGCAGCTTAGAGGGTGGAGTGAACACTGAAGCTTTCTTT
CDR3 protein: CASSLEGGVNTEAFF
V gene: TRBV7-2
J gene: TRBJ1-1
clone size: few
D gene: .

CDR3 DNA: TGTGCCAGCAGTTCCCAGGGGGCGGAATATACACCCCTCCACTTT
CDR3 protein: CASSSQGAEYTPLHF
V gene: TRBV7-6
J gene: TRBJ1-6
clone size: .
D gene: TRBD1

CDR3 DNA: TGTGCCAGCACCTCGGGGGGCGCAAACAATCAGCCCCAGCATTTT
CDR3 protein: CASTSGGANNQPQHF
V gene: TRBV7-2
J gene: TRBJ1-5
clone size: few
D gene: .

CDR3 DNA: TGCAGTGCTAGAATCGGGGAACGACAGGCCTCTGGAAACACCATATATTTT
CDR3 protein: CSARIGERQASGNTIYF
V gene: TRBV20-1
J gene: TRBJ1-3
clone size: few
D gene: .

CDR3 DNA: TGTGCCAGCAGCCTCCTCGGCGGGGAAAAACAGAGTTGTGAGACCCAGTACTTC
CDR3 protein: CASSLLGGEKQSCETQYF
V gene: TRBV21-1
J gene: TRBJ2-5
clone size: .
D gene: .

CDR3 DNA: TGTGCCAGCAGCTTAAATCAAGCTCTGGGCTACACCTTC
CDR3 protein: CASSLNQALGYTF
V gene: TRBV7-3
J gene: TRBJ1-2
clone size: .
D gene: .

CDR3 DNA: TGCAGCGTTGCGGGCTGGACAGGGGGCACTGAAGCTTTCTTT
CDR3 protein: CSVAGWTGGTEAFF
V gene: TRBV29-1
J gene: TRBJ1-1
clone size: few
D gene: TRBD1

CDR3 DNA: TGCAGTGCTGAAGGGGCCGCAACTAATGAAAAACTGTTTTTT
CDR3 protein: CSAEGAATNEKLFF
V gene: TRBV20-1
J gene: TRBJ1-4
clone size: .
D gene: .

CDR3 DNA: TGTGCCGTAAACCAGGGGGCCGAAGCTTTCTTT
CDR3 protein: CAVNQGAEAFF
V gene: TRBV10-3
J gene: TRBJ1-1
clone size: .
D gene: TRBD1

CDR3 DNA: TGTGCCAGCAGTCCCCTACAGGGCGCCAAACCTGTAGCTTTCTTT
CDR3 protein: CASSPLQGAKPVAFF
V gene: TRBV28
J gene: TRBJ1-1
clone size: .
D gene: .

CDR3 DNA: TGCGCCAGCAAGGTCAATCCCAATGAGCAGTTCTTC
CDR3 protein: CASKVNPNEQFF
V gene: TRBV5-1
J gene: TRBJ2-1
clone size: many
D gene: .

CDR3 DNA: TGTGCCAGCAGCGTCAGCCGGGACAGGGGCGGTCTGAACACTGAAGCTTTCTTT
CDR3 protein: CASSVSRDRGGLNTEAFF
V gene: TRBV9
J gene: TRBJ1-1
clone size: .
D gene: TRBD1

CDR3 DNA: TGTGCCAGCAGCCAAGAAGCTGACAGCATAAACACTGAAGCTTTCTTT
CDR3 protein: CASSQEADSINTEAFF
V gene: TRBV14
J gene: TRBJ1-1
clone size: few
D gene: .

CDR3 DNA: TGCGCCAGCAGCCGACCCTACAACACAGATACGCAGTATTTT
CDR3 protein: CASSRPYNTDTQYF
V gene: TRBV5-1
J gene: TRBJ2-3
clone size: .
D gene: .

CDR3 DNA: TGTGCCAGCAGCGAAAGACAGGGGGCAAATGAAAAACTGTTTTTT
CDR3 protein: CASSERQGANEKLFF
V gene: TRBV6-1
J gene: TRBJ1-4
clone size: few
D gene: TRBD1

CDR3 DNA: TGTGCCACCAGTGATTTCGCCGGAGGAGATACGCAGTATTTT
CDR3 protein: CATSDFAGGDTQYF
V gene: TRBV24-1
J gene: TRBJ2-3
clone size: .
D gene: .

CDR3 DNA: TGTGCCAGCAGCCAAGACGAGGGGGCTGAAGCTTTCTTT
CDR3 protein: CASSQDEGAEAFF
V gene: TRBV4-2
J gene: TRBJ1-1
clone size: .
D gene: .

CDR3 DNA: TGTGCCAGTCGATCTAGCGGCTCCTACGAGCAGTACTTC
CDR3 protein: CASRSSGSYEQYF
V gene: TRBV6-2/TRBV6-3
J gene: TRBJ2-7
clone size: .
D gene: TRBD2

CDR3 DNA: TGTGCCAGCAACTCCCCCGGCGGGGGCCTCACAGATACGCAGTATTTT
CDR3 protein: CASNSPGGGLTDTQYF
V gene: TRBV6-5
J gene: TRBJ2-3
clone size: .
D gene: .

CDR3 DNA: TGCAGCGCTGCGGACAGGGCCCTCTCTGGGGCCAACGTCCTGACTTTC
CDR3 protein: CSAADRALSGANVLTF
V gene: TRBV29-1
J gene: TRBJ2-6
clone size: .
D gene: TRBD1

CDR3 DNA: TGTGCCAGCAGTCTCTCGGGGATTAGCACAGATACGCAGTATTTT
CDR3 protein: CASSLSGISTDTQYF
V gene: TRBV12-3/TRBV12-4
J gene: TRBJ2-3
clone size: many
D gene: .

CDR3 DNA: TGTGCCAGCAGCTGGAAGGCTGGAGGGTCTGAAGCTTTCTTT
CDR3 protein: CASSWKAGGSEAFF
V gene: TRBV7-2
J gene: TRBJ1-1
clone size: .
D gene: .

CDR3 DNA: TGTGCAATACAGGGGGACTATGGCTACACCTTC
CDR3 protein: CAIQGDYGYTF
V gene: TRBV28
J gene: TRBJ1-2
clone size: few
D gene: TRBD1